The 21 T cell receptor beta chains below all came from one sample that was sequenced in a study of cytomegalovirus exposure and HLA in healthy donors. PCR amplification relied on 60 Vbeta primers (plus 13 Jbeta primers). Sequenced by immunoSEQ multiplex PCR; TCRdb stores in-frame clones only, minus some. The repertoire has over 85,000 clones, about four fifths of them found once; the top ten carry around 5.2%. The material sequenced was PBMCs. Source of these receptors: a middle-aged man in good health and CMV-seropositive.

This clone showed up just once. This chain joins TRBV28 and TRBJ1-5, with D perhaps matching TRBD1 (5 bases). Deletions cut 4 bases from V and 3 bases from J, with 13 bases between. Looked up from germline, CDR1 is MDHEN and CDR2 is SYDVKM. This CDR3 region has 15 residues. CDR3 coding DNA: TGTGCCAGCAGTTATGGGGGGTCAAACAATCAGCCCCAGCATTTT. Its protein product is CASSYGGSNNQPQHF.

The chain uses TRBV6-5 and TRBJ2-7; TRBD1 aligns across 8 bases. V was pared by 7 bases and J by 5 bases, with 10 bases of the junction left unmatched. Germline values: CDR1 MNHEY, CDR2 SVGAGI. This CDR3 has 14 residues. The CDR3 sequence is CASNNPGQGDEQYF. The CDR3 bases are TGTGCCAGCAACAATCCTGGACAGGGCGACGAGCAGTACTTC.

V usage is TRBV5-1 and J usage is TRBJ2-2, with 7 bases lining up with TRBD1. The CDR3 covers 16 residues. Per the germline V gene, CDR1 is SGHRS and CDR2 is YFSETQ. Losses at the gene ends were 2 bases for V and 5 bases for J; bases not matched to a gene: 9. The CDR3 sequence is CASSLNQLQGTGELFF. The CDR3 DNA reads TGCGCCAGCAGCTTAAATCAATTACAGGGGACCGGGGAGCTGTTTTTT.

This sequence joins TRBV10-3 and TRBJ2-2; 9 bases map to TRBD2. This CDR3 comprises 16 residues. V lost 8 bases, J lost 0 bases, and 7 bases stayed unmatched. The germline V gene has CDR1 ENHRY and CDR2 SYGVKD. The CDR3 DNA reads as TGTGCCATCTATAGCGGGGGTTACGCGAACACCGGGGAGCTGTTTTTT. Its protein is CAIYSGGYANTGELFF.

The gene calls are TRBV29-1 and TRBJ1-2; no firm D call. Germline V gene data show CDR1 as SQVTM and CDR2 as ANQGSEA. V lost 3 bases to trimming and J lost 4 bases, with 9 bases between them. The CDR3 runs 12 residues. The CDR3: CSVDSGGYGYTF. The CDR3 bases are TGCAGCGTTGACTCCGGTGGCTATGGCTACACCTTC. The whole variable domain, filled in from reference TRBV29-1 and TRBJ1-2, reads SAVISQKPSRDICQRGTSLTIQCQVDSQVTMMFWYRQQPGQSLTLIATANQGSEATYESGFVIDKFPISRPNLTFSTLTVSNMSPEDSSIYLCSVDSGGYGYTFGSGTRLTVV.

The chain joins TRBV11-2 to TRBJ2-7; no clear D gene. Germline V CDR1 and CDR2: SGHAT, FQNNGV. This CDR3 is built from 15 residues. V was trimmed by 5 bases and J by 0 bases, leaving 14 bases between them. CDR3 in DNA: TGTGCCAGCAGCGTACAAGTCCCCAGCTCCTACGAGCAGTACTTC. The encoded protein is CASSVQVPSSYEQYF.

The chain recombines TRBV10-2 with TRBJ2-1; TRBD2 aligns across 7 bases. CDR3 length: 13 residues. The V gene end was trimmed by 8 bases and the J gene end by 5 bases; junction bases not matched to a gene: 6. Germline values: CDR1 WSHSY, CDR2 SAAADI. The CDR3 DNA follows: TGCGCCAGCTTCCTAGCGGACAACAATGAGCAGTTCTTC. This gives the protein CASFLADNNEQFF.

Concerning this clone itself: The CDR3 carries no conserved terminal phenylalanine or tryptophan, so it likely arises from a read error. This rearrangement joins TRBV7-9 to TRBJ1-3; the D gene is possibly TRBD1 (5 bases). The CDR3 is made up of 16 amino acids. From germline, CDR1 is SEHNR and CDR2 FQNEAQ (reference sequence). Between the trimmed V and J ends, which lost 3 bases and 2 bases, there was a span of 14 bases. In DNA form, the CDR3 reads TGTGCCAGCAGCTTGCAACAGGTTTCGGCTGGAAACACCATATATCTT. Translating it yields CASSLQQVSAGNTIYL.

This chain connects TRBV19 to TRBJ1-5; the D gene is possibly TRBD1 (5 bases). V lost 8 bases, J lost 7 bases, and 18 bases lay in between. From germline, CDR1 is LNHDA and CDR2 SQIVND (reference sequence). The CDR3 runs 14 residues. CDR3 sequence reads: CASQTGTGGQPQHF. The CDR3 nucleotides read TGTGCCAGTCAAACCGGGACGGGAGGACAGCCCCAGCATTTT.

The V gene is TRBV11-2, the J gene TRBJ1-1; D gene unclear. CDR3 size: 14 residues. The germline V gene has CDR1 SGHAT and CDR2 FQNNGV. The V and J ends lost 5 bases and 8 bases respectively, with 18 bases between them. The CDR3 coding sequence is TGTGCCAGCAGCCCCCGTATCGTGGAGGCAGAAGCTTTCTTT. This gives the protein CASSPRIVEAEAFF.

Turning to this clone: A much more abundant neighbour one base away suggests this may be a read error. The chain employs TRBV4-2 and TRBJ2-2; 14 bases agree with TRBD2. CDR1 LGHNA and CDR2 YNFKEQ come from the germline V gene. CDR3 length: 17 residues. V gave up 3 bases and J gave up 7 bases; unmatched junction bases: 7. CDR3 in DNA: TGTGCCAGCAGCCACGGGACTAGCGGGAGTGTCGGCGGGGAGCTGTTTTTT. Translation: CASSHGTSGSVGGELFF.

This chain uses TRBV5-4 with TRBJ2-7; TRBD2 matches at 14 bases. J lost 0 bases, V lost 4 bases, and 3 bases had no gene match. Germline CDR1 SGHNT, CDR2 YYREEE (reference sequence). This CDR3 has 16 amino acids. Here the CDR3 DNA reads TGTGCCAGCAGCGCAGGACTAGCGGGAGGCTCCTACGAGCAGTACTTC. Protein sequence: CASSAGLAGGSYEQYF.

In this sample, this clone turned up a few times. V and J are TRBV6-5 and TRBJ1-1; 11 nucleotides line up with TRBD1. V was pared by 6 bases and J by 4 bases, with 7 bases of the junction left unmatched. CDR3 size: 15 residues. Germline values: CDR1 MNHEY, CDR2 SVGAGI. CDR3 residues: CASSQRTGGGTEAFF. CDR3 in DNA: TGTGCCAGCAGCCAAAGGACAGGGGGCGGCACTGAAGCTTTCTTT.

In nucleotides, the CDR3 is TGTGCCACCAGCAGAGGGGGGGTCAATCAGCCCCAGCATTTT. Amino acids: CATSRGGVNQPQHF. The chain couples TRBV15 to TRBJ1-5; TRBD1 is a possible D gene (5 bases). The germline V gene encodes CDR1 LNHNV and CDR2 YYDKDF (reference sequence). The CDR3 totals 14 residues. V lost 1 base and J lost 3, with 7 bases in between.

The chain is built from TRBV5-1 and TRBJ2-5; 12 nucleotides line up with TRBD1. J gave up 5 bases and V 3 bases, and 5 bases lay outside the gene matches. This CDR3 has 15 amino acids. The germline CDR1 and CDR2 sequences are SGHRS and YFSETQ. CDR3 residues: CASSSGTGGGETQYF. DNA for the CDR3: TGCGCCAGCAGCTCCGGGACAGGGGGCGGGGAGACCCAGTACTTC. The variable domain in full, with the rest retrieved from reference TRBV5-1 and TRBJ2-5, is KAGVTQTPRYLIKTRGQQVTLSCSPISGHRSVSWYQQTPGQGLQFLFEYFSETQRNKGNFPGRFSGRQFSNSRSEMNVSTLELGDSALYLCASSSGTGGGETQYFGPGTRLLVL.

The rearrangement joins TRBV6-4 to TRBJ2-7, with 12 positions matching TRBD1. The CDR3 is made up of 14 amino acids. J gave up 6 bases and V 5 bases, and 5 bases lay outside the gene matches. Germline CDR1 MRHNA, CDR2 SNTAGT. For the CDR3, the DNA is TGTGCCAGCAGTTCCGGGACAGGGGGCTTCGAGCAGTACTTC. This encodes CASSSGTGGFEQYF.

This sequence joins TRBV5-8 and TRBJ2-2; 9 positions match TRBD1. V shed 3 bases, J shed 7 bases, and the junction held 4 bases outside the gene matches. Germline-derived CDR1 and CDR2 are SGHTS and YDEGEE. The CDR3 extends over 14 amino acids. Here the CDR3 reads CASSYRGQVGELFF. CDR3 in DNA: TGTGCCAGCAGCTACAGGGGGCAAGTCGGGGAGCTGTTTTTT. The whole variable domain, remainder taken from reference TRBV5-8 and TRBJ2-2, is EAGVTQSPTHLIKTRGQQATLRCSPISGHTSVYWYQQALGLGLQFLLWYDEGEERNRGNFPPRFSGRQFPNYSSELNVNALELEDSALYLCASSYRGQVGELFFGEGSRLTVL.

This chain uses TRBV7-9 with TRBJ2-1; the match to TRBD2 covers 11 bases. The CDR3 extends over 15 amino acids. J was trimmed by 9 bases and V by 8 bases; bases with no gene match: 12. The V gene's germline CDR1 is SEHNR and CDR2 FQNEAQ (reference sequence). This CDR3 reads CASLNPGTSGGEQFF. CDR3 sequence (DNA): TGTGCCAGCTTAAACCCCGGGACTAGCGGTGGTGAGCAGTTCTTC.

The chain combines TRBV11-3 with TRBJ2-2, with 9 bases matching TRBD2. The V gene end was trimmed by 2 bases and the J gene end by 4 bases; junction bases not matched to a gene: 8. CDR3 length: 17 amino acids. Germline lookup yields CDR1 SGHNT and CDR2 YENEEA. CDR3 protein: CASSLTSGFLTTGELFF. DNA for the CDR3: TGTGCCAGCAGCTTAACTAGCGGGTTTCTTACCACCGGGGAGCTGTTTTTT.

This clone is a singleton in its sample. V usage is TRBV5-1 and J usage is TRBJ1-2; unclear D gene. The V gene lost 4 bases and the J gene lost 1 base, with 11 bases spanning the gap. Germline loops: CDR1 SGHRS, CDR2 YFSETQ. This CDR3 spans 14 amino acids. The CDR3 nucleotides read TGCGCCAGCAGCGTGGGTCCTTATAACTATGGCTACACCTTC. This gives the protein CASSVGPYNYGYTF. Drawing the rest from reference TRBV5-1 and TRBJ1-2, the complete variable domain is KAGVTQTPRYLIKTRGQQVTLSCSPISGHRSVSWYQQTPGQGLQFLFEYFSETQRNKGNFPGRFSGRQFSNSRSEMNVSTLELGDSALYLCASSVGPYNYGYTFGSGTRLTVV.

Comment on this clone: Sequence at one end of the junction differs from germline and may be a read error. The rearrangement links TRBV28 to TRBJ2-6; TRBD2 might be the D (7 bases). The CDR3 consists of 16 residues. Germline V gives CDR1 MDHEN, CDR2 SYDVKM. The CDR3 loop is CASSPGRGREANGLTF. The CDR3 region has the DNA TGTGCCAGCAGTCCGGGGCGGGGGCGAGAGGCCAACGGCCTGACTTTC.